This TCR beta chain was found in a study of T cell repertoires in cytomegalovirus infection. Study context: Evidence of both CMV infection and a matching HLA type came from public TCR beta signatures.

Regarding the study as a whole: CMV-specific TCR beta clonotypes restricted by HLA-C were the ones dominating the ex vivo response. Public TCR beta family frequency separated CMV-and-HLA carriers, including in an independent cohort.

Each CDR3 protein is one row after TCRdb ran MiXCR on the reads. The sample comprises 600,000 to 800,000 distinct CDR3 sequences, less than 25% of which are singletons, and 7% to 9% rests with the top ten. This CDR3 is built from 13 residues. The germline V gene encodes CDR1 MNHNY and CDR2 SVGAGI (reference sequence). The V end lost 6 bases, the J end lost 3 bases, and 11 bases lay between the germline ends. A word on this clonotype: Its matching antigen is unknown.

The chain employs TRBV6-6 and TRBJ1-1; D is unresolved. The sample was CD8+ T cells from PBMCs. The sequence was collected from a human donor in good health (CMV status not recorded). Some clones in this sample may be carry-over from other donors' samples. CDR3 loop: CASSRVPDTEAFF. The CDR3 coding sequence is TGTGCCAGCAGCCGCGTCCCGGACACTGAAGCTTTCTTT.